These T cell receptor beta chains were read from a single sample in a study of cytomegalovirus exposure and HLA in healthy donors. TCRdb's copy holds only in-frame clones and misses some; the assay was immunoSEQ multiplex PCR. The sample's table shows approximately 110,000 clones. The source material was PBMCs. These receptors all come from a man aged 50 to 60 in good health and CMV-seronegative. The CDR3 runs from the conserved cysteine through the conserved F or W. A D gene is named only where the DNA matches it firmly.

>14|TRBJ1-2|TRBV5-1|TRBD1
CASSDPTGLDGYTF
TGCGCCAGCAGCGACCCGACAGGGCTAGATGGCTACACCTTC
>17|TRBJ2-1|TRBV5-1|TRBD2
CASSFQSAGAGYNEQFF
TGCGCCAGCAGCTTCCAAAGTGCGGGAGCGGGGTACAATGAGCAGTTCTTC
>14|TRBJ1-4|TRBV6-1|-
CASTPGGWNEKLFF
TGTGCCAGCACCCCGGGGGGGTGGAATGAAAAACTGTTTTTT
>12|TRBJ2-7|TRBV18|-
CASPPAQGQQYF
TGTGCCAGCCCACCGGCACAGGGCCAGCAGTACTTC
>15|TRBJ1-4|TRBV19|-
CASSAPGPLREKLFF
TGTGCCAGTAGTGCCCCAGGGCCGCTTCGGGAAAAACTGTTTTTT
>13|TRBJ1-3|TRBV18|-
CASSPTSGNTIYF
TGTGCCAGCTCACCAACAAGTGGAAACACCATATATTTT
>16|TRBJ1-6|TRBV6-5|-
CASSFKAELYNSPLHF
TGTGCCAGCAGTTTTAAGGCCGAACTATATAATTCACCCCTCCACTTT
>15|TRBJ1-2|TRBV6-1|-
CASSLRDNSDYGYTF
TGTGCCAGCAGTCTACGGGACAATAGCGACTATGGCTACACCTTC
>15|TRBJ2-7|TRBV7-2|TRBD2
CASSRTSGNAYEQYF
TGTGCCAGCAGCCGAACTAGCGGGAACGCCTACGAGCAGTACTTC
>14|TRBJ2-2|TRBV7-9|TRBD2
CASSLLAGAGELFF
TGTGCCAGCAGCTTACTAGCGGGAGCCGGGGAGCTGTTTTTT
>15|TRBJ2-7|TRBV6-6|TRBD1
CASSYRGQGIYEQYF
TGTGCCAGCAGTTACCGGGGACAGGGAATCTACGAGCAGTACTTC
>13|TRBJ2-3|TRBV10-2|-
CASRSSGSDTQYF
TGCGCCAGCAGGTCCAGCGGGTCAGATACGCAGTATTTT
>15|TRBJ2-1|TRBV5-5|TRBD1
CASSLEGQGYNEQFF
TGTGCCAGCAGCTTGGAGGGACAGGGTTACAATGAGCAGTTCTTC
>15|TRBJ2-7|TRBV11-3|TRBD2
CASSLGSGSSYEQYF
TGTGCCAGCAGCTTAGGGAGCGGGAGTTCGTACGAGCAGTACTTC